Shown below are 8 T cell receptor beta chains from a single sample sequenced in a study of T cell responses to AZD1222 COVID-19 vaccine. Assay used: immunoSEQ multiplex PCR; TCRdb lists only in-frame clones, some missing. The sample records under 150,000 clones, roughly 91% being singletons. The sequencing here drew on peripheral blood, taken on day 0 of MenACWY control vaccination. These receptor sequences come from an adult in good health.

The chain recombines TRBV12-5 with TRBJ2-7; 10 bases line up with TRBD2. Germline V gene lookup returns CDR1 LGHNT and CDR2 FRNRAP. Trimming at V came to 4 bases and at J to 2 bases, leaving 5 bases not matched to a gene. The CDR3 length is 15 residues. In nucleotides, the CDR3 is TGTGCTAGTGGTTCGCAAGCGGGAGGGACCTACGAGCAGTACTTC. Translating it yields CASGSQAGGTYEQYF.

V is TRBV30 and J is TRBJ2-7; 10 bases map to TRBD1. This CDR3 is 14 amino acids long. CDR1 and CDR2 from the germline V gene are GTSNPN and SVGIG (reference sequence). V lost 3 bases and J lost 3; bases outside the gene matches: 5. CDR3 in amino acids: CAWSPGQGNYEQYF. The CDR3 DNA is TGTGCCTGGAGCCCGGGACAGGGGAACTACGAGCAGTACTTC.

The rearrangement joins TRBV19 to TRBJ2-2; TRBD2 matches 8 bases. The junction had 6 bases not matched to a gene; V was cut back by 8 bases and J by 7 bases. The CDR3 is made up of 13 amino acids. The germline V gene encodes CDR1 LNHDA and CDR2 SQIVND (reference sequence). CDR3 bases: TGTGCCAGTTTGCGGGAGGATGGCGGGGAGCTGTTTTTT. As protein: CASLREDGGELFF.

This chain joins TRBV10-3 and TRBJ1-2; D is uncertain. Trimming stripped 3 bases from V and 6 bases from J, with 14 bases between. CDR1 is ENHRY, CDR2 SYGVKD, per germline. The CDR3 spans 14 residues. CDR3 amino acids: CAISDLATVDGYTF. DNA for the CDR3: TGTGCCATCAGTGACCTCGCCACGGTGGATGGCTACACCTTC.

This clone was counted once. This chain joins TRBV5-1 and TRBJ2-7; possibly TRBD2 for D (6 bases). Germline loops: CDR1 SGHRS, CDR2 YFSETQ. This CDR3 has 15 amino acids. V was pared by 5 bases and J by 0 bases, with 15 bases between. In nucleotides, the CDR3 is TGCGCCAGCAGTTACTTCGGGGGAAGCTCCTACGAGCAGTACTTC. It encodes CASSYFGGSSYEQYF.

This chain connects TRBV3-1 (or the pseudogene TRBV3-2) to TRBJ2-3, with unresolved D. The length of the CDR3 is 13 residues. Germline lookup yields CDR1 LGHDT and CDR2 YNNKEL (reference sequence). V lost 0 bases to trimming and J lost 3 bases, with 4 bases between them. The CDR3 reads CASSQEGTDTQYF. In DNA form, the CDR3 reads TGTGCCAGCAGCCAAGAGGGGACAGATACGCAGTATTTT.

This sequence joins TRBV2 and TRBJ2-7, with D unresolved. CDR1 and CDR2 from the germline V gene are SNHLY and FYNNEI. CDR3 length equals 12 residues. Trimming pared 0 bases from V and 5 bases from J, leaving 5 bases between. The CDR3 here is CASSEADHEQYF. Written as DNA, the CDR3 is TGTGCCAGCAGTGAAGCAGACCACGAGCAGTACTTC.

DNA of the CDR3: TGTGCCAGCAGCTTTCGAGACGACACAGATACGCAGTATTTT. It yields the protein CASSFRDDTDTQYF. The J gene is TRBJ2-3, the V gene TRBV5-8; D is undetermined. Looked up from germline, CDR1 is SGHTS and CDR2 is YDEGEE. The CDR3 consists of 14 residues. V was pared by 2 bases and J by 2 bases, with 9 bases between.